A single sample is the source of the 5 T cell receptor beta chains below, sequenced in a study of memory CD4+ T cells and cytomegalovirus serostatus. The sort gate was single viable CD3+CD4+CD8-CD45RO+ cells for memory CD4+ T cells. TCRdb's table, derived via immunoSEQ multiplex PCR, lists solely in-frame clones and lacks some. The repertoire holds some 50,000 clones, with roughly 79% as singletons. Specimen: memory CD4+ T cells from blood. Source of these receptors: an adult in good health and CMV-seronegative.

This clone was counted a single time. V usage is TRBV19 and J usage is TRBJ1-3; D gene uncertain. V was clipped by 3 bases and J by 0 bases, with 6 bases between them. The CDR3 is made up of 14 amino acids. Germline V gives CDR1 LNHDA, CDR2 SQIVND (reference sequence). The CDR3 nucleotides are TGTGCCAGTAGTATTAGTAGCTCTGGAAACACCATATATTTT. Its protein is CASSISSSGNTIYF.

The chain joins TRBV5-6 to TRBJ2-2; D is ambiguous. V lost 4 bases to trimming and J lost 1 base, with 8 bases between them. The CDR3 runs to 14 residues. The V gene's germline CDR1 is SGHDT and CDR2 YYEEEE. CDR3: CASSRDWNTGELFF. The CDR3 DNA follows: TGTGCCAGCAGCAGAGACTGGAACACCGGGGAGCTGTTTTTT.

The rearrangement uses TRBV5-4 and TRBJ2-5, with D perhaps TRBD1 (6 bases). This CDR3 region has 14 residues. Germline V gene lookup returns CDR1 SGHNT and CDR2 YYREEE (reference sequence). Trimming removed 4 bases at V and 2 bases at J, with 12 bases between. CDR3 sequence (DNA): TGTGCCAGCAGCGCAGGACAGTTACAAGAGACCCAGTACTTC. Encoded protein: CASSAGQLQETQYF.

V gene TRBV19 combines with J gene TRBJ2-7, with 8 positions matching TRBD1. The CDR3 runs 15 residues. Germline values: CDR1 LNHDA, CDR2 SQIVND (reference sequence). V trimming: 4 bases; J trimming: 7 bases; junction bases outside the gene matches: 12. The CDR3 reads CASSRGQGPTMEQYF. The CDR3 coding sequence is TGTGCCAGTAGTAGAGGACAGGGACCCACCATGGAGCAGTACTTC. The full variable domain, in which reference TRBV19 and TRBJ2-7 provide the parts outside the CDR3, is DGGITQSPKYLFRKEGQNVTLSCEQNLNHDAMYWYRQDPGQGLRLIYYSQIVNDFQKGDIAEGYSVSREKKESFPLTVTSAQKNPTAFYLCASSRGQGPTMEQYFGPGTRLTVT.

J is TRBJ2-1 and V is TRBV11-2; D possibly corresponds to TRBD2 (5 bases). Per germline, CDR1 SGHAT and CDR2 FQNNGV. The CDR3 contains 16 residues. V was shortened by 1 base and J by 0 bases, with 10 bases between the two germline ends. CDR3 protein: CASSLGGESSYNEQFF. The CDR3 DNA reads TGTGCCAGCAGCTTAGGTGGGGAGAGCTCCTACAATGAGCAGTTCTTC.